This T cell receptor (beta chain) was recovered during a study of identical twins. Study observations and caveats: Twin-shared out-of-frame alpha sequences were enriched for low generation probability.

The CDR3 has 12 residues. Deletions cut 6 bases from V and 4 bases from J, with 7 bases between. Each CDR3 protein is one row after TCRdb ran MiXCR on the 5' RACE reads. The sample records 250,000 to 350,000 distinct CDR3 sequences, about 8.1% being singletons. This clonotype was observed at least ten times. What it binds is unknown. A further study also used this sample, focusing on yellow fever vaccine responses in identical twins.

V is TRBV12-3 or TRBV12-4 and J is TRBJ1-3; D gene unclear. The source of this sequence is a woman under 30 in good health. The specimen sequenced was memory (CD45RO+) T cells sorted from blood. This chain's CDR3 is CASRPGGNTIYF. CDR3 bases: TGTGCCAGCAGACCCGGGGGAAACACCATATATTTT.